One T cell receptor beta chain is described in this entry. Its target is not known. This sample is part of a study of T cells after yellow fever vaccination. Across the whole study: In the case of low-cell-number fractions, SMART-Seq v4 Ultra Low Input was used for preparation. Study-wide points: At under 97% for CD4 and 70% to 90% for CD8, most primary-vaccination clones showed up again after the booster.

One entry per CDR3 protein, called by TCRdb with MiXCR from the 5' RACE reads. The sample has 100,000 to 150,000 distinct CDR3 sequences, 6% to 8% seen once; the top ten hold 2.5%. This receptor was obtained from a man between 18 and 29 years old who received the YFV17D yellow fever vaccine. The source was CD4+ T cells sorted from PBMCs, collected more than 8 days after the first yellow fever vaccination.

The CDR3 DNA reads as TGCAGTGCTGTCGGAGGAAAAGAGACCCAGTACTTC. This encodes CSAVGGKETQYF. This chain uses TRBV20-1 with TRBJ2-5, with D tentatively TRBD2 (5 bases). V was clipped by 5 bases and J by 3 bases, with 10 bases between them. The germline CDR1 and CDR2 sequences are DFQATT and SNEGSKA (reference sequence). CDR3 size: 12 residues.